The source of this T cell receptor beta chain is a study of human T cells and chemical hapten exposure. Study summary: Investigators sensitized approximately 2 cm by approximately 2 cm of upper inner arm skin with 2% DPC.

The CDR3 contains 13 residues. V was pared by 2 bases and J by 3 bases, with 8 bases between. Germline CDR1 is SGHRS and CDR2 is YFSETQ. The time point was: patch test 1, 2 weeks after DPC sensitization. Stated treatment: therapeutic diphenylcyclopropenone sensitization with weekly scalp DPC. The starting material, unfractionated whole blood, was used for total RNA extraction. This clonotype has only a few counts. The antigen remains unidentified. General observations from the study: DPC sensitization produced no change in TCRs with frequency above 1 in 1000.

TCRdb analysed the RACE reads with MiXCR anew, one entry per CDR3 protein. There are about 34,000 distinct CDR3 sequences in the sample; 5% to 8% occur only once, and roughly 9.2% lies in the top ten. This receptor was identified in a woman aged 30 to 39 with alopecia areata. Some clones in this sample may be carry-over from other donors' samples. The material sequenced was whole blood, taken in connection with sensitization to the hapten diphenylcyclopropenone (DPC). The chain carries TRBV5-1 and TRBJ1-1; D perhaps matches TRBD1 (5 bases). The CDR3 nucleotides read TGCGCCAGCAGCTTTTCGGGGGACACTGAAGCTTTCTTT. It yields the protein CASSFSGDTEAFF. The variable domain in full, with the rest retrieved from reference TRBV5-1 and TRBJ1-1, is KAGVTQTPRYLIKTRGQQVTLSCSPISGHRSVSWYQQTPGQGLQFLFEYFSETQRNKGNFPGRFSGRQFSNSRSEMNVSTLELGDSALYLCASSFSGDTEAFFGQGTRLTVV.